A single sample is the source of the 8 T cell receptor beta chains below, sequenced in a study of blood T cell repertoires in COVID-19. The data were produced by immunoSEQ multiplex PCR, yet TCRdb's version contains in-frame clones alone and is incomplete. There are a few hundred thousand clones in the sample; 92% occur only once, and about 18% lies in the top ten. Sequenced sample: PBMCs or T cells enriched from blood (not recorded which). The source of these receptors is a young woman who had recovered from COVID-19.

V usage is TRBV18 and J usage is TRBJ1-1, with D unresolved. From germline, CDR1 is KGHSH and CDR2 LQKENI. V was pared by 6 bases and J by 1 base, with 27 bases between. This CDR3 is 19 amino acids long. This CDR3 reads CASSPSTLGGSFSNTEAFF. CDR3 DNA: TGTGCCAGCTCCCCGAGCACGTTGGGCGGGTCTTTCTCGAACACTGAAGCTTTCTTT.

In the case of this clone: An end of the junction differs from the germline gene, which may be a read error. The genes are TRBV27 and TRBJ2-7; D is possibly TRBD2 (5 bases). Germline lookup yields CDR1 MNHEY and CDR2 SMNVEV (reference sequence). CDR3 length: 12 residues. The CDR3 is CATAGRSSEQYF. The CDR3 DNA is TGTGCCACCGCGGGTCGATCCTCCGAGCAGTACTTC.

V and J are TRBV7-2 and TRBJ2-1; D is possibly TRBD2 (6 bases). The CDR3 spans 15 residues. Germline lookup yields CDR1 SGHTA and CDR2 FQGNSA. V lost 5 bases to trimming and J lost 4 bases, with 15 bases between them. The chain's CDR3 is CASSTAGTFYNEQFF. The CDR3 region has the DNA TGTGCCAGCAGCACCGCCGGGACTTTTTACAATGAGCAGTTCTTC.

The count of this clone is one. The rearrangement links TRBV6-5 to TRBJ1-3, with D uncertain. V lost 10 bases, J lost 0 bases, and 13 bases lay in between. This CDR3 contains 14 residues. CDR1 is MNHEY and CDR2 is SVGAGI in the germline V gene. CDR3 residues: CATGAAASGNTIYF. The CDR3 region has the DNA TGTGCCACCGGAGCGGCGGCCTCTGGAAACACCATATATTTT.

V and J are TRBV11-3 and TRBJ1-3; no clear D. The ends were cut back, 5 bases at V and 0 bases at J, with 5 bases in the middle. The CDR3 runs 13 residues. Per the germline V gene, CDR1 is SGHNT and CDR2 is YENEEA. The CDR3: CASSQDSGNTIYF. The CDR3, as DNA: TGTGCCAGCAGCCAGGACTCTGGAAACACCATATATTTT.

The CDR3 reads CATTTGQFSGNTIYF. The CDR3 DNA is TGTGCCACTACAACAGGGCAATTCTCTGGAAACACCATATATTTT. The chain links TRBV10-3 to TRBJ1-3; tentatively, D is TRBD1 (6 bases). The CDR3 has 15 amino acids. Germline V gives CDR1 ENHRY, CDR2 SYGVKD. Trimming took off 10 bases at V and 0 bases at J, with 16 bases between the two ends.

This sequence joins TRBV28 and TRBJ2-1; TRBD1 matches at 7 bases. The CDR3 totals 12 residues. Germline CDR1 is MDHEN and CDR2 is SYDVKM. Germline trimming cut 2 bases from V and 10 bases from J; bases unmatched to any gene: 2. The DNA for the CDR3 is TGTGCCAGCAGTTTAAGGACAGGAGAGCAGTTCTTC. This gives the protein CASSLRTGEQFF. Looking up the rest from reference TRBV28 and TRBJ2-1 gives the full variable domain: DVKVTQSSRYLVKRTGEKVFLECVQDMDHENMFWYRQDPGLGLRLIYFSYDVKMKEKGDIPEGYSVSREKKERFSLILESASTNQTSMYLCASSLRTGEQFFGPGTRLTVL.

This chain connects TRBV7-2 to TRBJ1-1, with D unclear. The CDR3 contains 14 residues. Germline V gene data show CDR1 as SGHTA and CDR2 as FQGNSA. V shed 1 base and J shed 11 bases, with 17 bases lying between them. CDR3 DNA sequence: TGTGCCAGCAGCTTAGGGTACAGTACCGCAACCGCTTTCTTT. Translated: CASSLGYSTATAFF.